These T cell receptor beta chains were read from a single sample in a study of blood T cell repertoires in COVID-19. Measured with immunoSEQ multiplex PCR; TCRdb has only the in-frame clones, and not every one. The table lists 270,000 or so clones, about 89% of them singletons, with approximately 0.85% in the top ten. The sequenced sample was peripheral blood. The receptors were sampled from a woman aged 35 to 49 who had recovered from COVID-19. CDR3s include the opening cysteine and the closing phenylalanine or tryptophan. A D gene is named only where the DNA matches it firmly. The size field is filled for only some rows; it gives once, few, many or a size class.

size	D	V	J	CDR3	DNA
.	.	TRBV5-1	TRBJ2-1	CASSSRRDSFSYNEQFF	TGCGCCAGCAGCAGCAGACGGGACTCCTTTTCTTACAATGAGCAGTTCTTC
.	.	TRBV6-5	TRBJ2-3	CASSYNLDVDTQYF	TGTGCCAGCAGTTACAACCTAGATGTGGATACGCAGTATTTT
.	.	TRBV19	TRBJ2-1	CATTSWQGINSSYNEQFF	TGTGCCACTACGAGCTGGCAGGGCATAAATAGCTCCTACAATGAGCAGTTCTTC
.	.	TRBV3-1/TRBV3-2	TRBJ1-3	CASSMTAFSGNTIYF	TGTGCCAGCAGCATGACAGCTTTCTCTGGAAACACCATATATTTT
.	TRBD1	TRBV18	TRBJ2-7	CASSPTGQEILRYEQYF	TGTGCCAGCTCACCGACGGGACAGGAGATATTGCGCTACGAGCAGTACTTC
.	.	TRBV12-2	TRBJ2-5	CASRLGTSVYQETQYF	TGTGCAAGTCGCTTAGGGACTAGCGTTTACCAAGAGACCCAGTACTTC
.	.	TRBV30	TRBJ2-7	CAWSVGGSSYEQYF	TGTGCCTGGAGTGTAGGCGGTAGCTCCTACGAGCAGTACTTC
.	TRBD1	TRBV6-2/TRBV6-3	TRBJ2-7	CASSGQGTYEQYF	TGTGCCAGCAGCGGACAGGGGACCTACGAGCAGTACTTC
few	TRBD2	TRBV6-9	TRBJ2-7	CASSLLLPGLALSYEQYF	TGTGCCAGCAGCCTCCTTTTACCGGGACTAGCGCTTTCCTACGAGCAGTACTTC
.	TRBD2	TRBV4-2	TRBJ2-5	CASSQGEGETQYF	TGTGCCAGCAGCCAAGGGGAGGGGGAGACCCAGTACTTC
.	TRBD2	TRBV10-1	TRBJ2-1	CASSDSGGPSNEQFF	TGCGCCAGCAGTGACTCGGGAGGGCCCTCCAATGAGCAGTTCTTC
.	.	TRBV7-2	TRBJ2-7	CASSATYEQYF	TGTGCCAGCAGCGCTACTTACGAGCAGTACTTC
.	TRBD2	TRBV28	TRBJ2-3	CASSFEGLAASTDTQYF	TGTGCCAGCAGTTTCGAAGGACTAGCGGCTAGCACAGATACGCAGTATTTT
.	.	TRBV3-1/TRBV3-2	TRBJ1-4	CASSQDSGFNEKLFF	TGTGCCAGCAGCCAAGATTCAGGTTTTAATGAAAAACTGTTTTTT
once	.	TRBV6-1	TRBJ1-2	CASSERGSGTNYGYTF	TGTGCCAGCAGTGAACGGGGGTCGGGGACTAACTATGGCTACACCTTC
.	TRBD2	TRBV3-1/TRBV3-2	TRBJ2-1	CASSQDSGGAHNEQFF	TGTGCCAGCAGCCAAGATTCGGGAGGGGCCCACAATGAGCAGTTCTTC
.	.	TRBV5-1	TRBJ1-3	CASSLGQAAGNTIYF	TGCGCCAGCAGCTTGGGACAGGCTGCTGGAAACACCATATATTTT
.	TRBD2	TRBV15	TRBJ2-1	CATSRDPAGSYNEQFF	TGTGCCACCAGCAGAGATCCAGCGGGATCCTACAATGAGCAGTTCTTC
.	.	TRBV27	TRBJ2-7	CASTPQGSPYEQYF	TGTGCCAGCACCCCACAGGGTTCCCCATACGAGCAGTACTTC
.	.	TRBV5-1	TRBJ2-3	CASSPIPGAAETQYF	TGCGCCAGCAGCCCCATCCCGGGTGCCGCCGAGACGCAGTATTTT
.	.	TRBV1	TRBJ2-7	CTSSQVGPCNEQYF	TGCACCAGCAGCCAAGTTGGCCCGTGTAACGAGCAGTACTTC
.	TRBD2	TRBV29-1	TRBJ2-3	CSGGPGLAGGTQYF	TGCAGCGGCGGGCCGGGACTAGCGGGAGGTACGCAGTATTTT
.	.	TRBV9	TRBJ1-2	CASSVGQLGGARGYTF	TGTGCCAGCAGCGTAGGGCAGTTAGGAGGGGCTCGTGGCTACACCTTC
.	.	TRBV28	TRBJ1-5	CASWREWNQPQHF	TGTGCCAGCTGGAGGGAGTGGAATCAGCCCCAGCATTTT
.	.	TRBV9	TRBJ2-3	CASSPPRSDTQYF	TGTGCCAGCAGCCCCCCGAGGTCAGATACGCAGTATTTT
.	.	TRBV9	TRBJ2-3	CASSVAGLSGYTDTQYF	TGTGCCAGCAGCGTAGCCGGGTTAAGCGGGTACACAGATACGCAGTATTTT
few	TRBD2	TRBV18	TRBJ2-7	CASSPSSREVYEQYF	TGTGCCAGCTCACCGTCTAGTCGGGAGGTCTACGAGCAGTACTTC
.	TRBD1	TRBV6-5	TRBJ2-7	CASRGQGNYEQYF	TGTGCCAGCAGGGGACAGGGGAACTACGAGCAGTATTTC
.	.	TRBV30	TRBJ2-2	CAWSVLSGTGELFF	TGTGCCTGGAGTGTACTATCGGGCACCGGGGAGCTGTTTTTT
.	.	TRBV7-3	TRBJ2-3	CASSLSRPPDTQYF	TGTGCCAGCAGCTTATCTAGGCCGCCAGATACGCAGTATTTT
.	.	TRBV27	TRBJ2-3	CASSLLSGNPTDTQYF	TGTGCCAGCAGTTTGTTGTCGGGGAACCCCACAGATACGCAGTATTTT
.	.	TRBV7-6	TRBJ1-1	CASSLQSEAFF	TGTGCCAGCAGCCTACAGAGTGAAGCTTTCTTT
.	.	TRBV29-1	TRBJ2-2	CSGRTATGELFF	TGCAGCGGAAGGACAGCCACCGGGGAGCTGTTTTTT
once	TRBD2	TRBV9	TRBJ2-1	CASSGFTSGRMGDTYNEQFF	TGTGCCAGCAGCGGGTTCACTAGCGGGAGGATGGGGGACACCTACAATGAGCAGTTCTTC
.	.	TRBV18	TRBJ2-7	CASSPPGRYEQYF	TGTGCCAGCTCACCGCCAGGGAGGTACGAGCAGTACTTC
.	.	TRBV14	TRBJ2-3	CASSHSGTDTQYF	TGTGCCAGCAGCCACTCGGGCACAGATACGCAGTATTTT
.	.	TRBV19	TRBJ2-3	CASSSRGDTQYF	TGTGCCAGTAGTTCCAGGGGAGATACGCAGTATTTT
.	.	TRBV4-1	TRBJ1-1	CASSWQVDTEAFF	TGCGCCAGCAGCTGGCAGGTCGACACTGAAGCTTTCTTT
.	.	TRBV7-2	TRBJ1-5	CASSRSGKNNQPQHF	TGTGCCAGCAGCCGGTCCGGGAAGAACAATCAGCCCCAGCATTTT
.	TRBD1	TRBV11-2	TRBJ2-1	CASSSLQGASLREQFF	TGTGCCAGCAGCTCCTTACAGGGGGCGTCCCTTCGGGAGCAGTTCTTC
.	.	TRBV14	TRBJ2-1	CASSRQLVNEQFF	TGTGCCAGCAGCCGCCAACTGGTCAATGAGCAGTTCTTC
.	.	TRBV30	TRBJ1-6	CAWTGQPNSPLHF	TGTGCCTGGACAGGACAACCGAATTCACCCCTCCACTTT
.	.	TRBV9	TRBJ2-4	CASSVGNKENIQYF	TGTGCCAGCAGCGTCGGAAACAAGGAGAACATTCAGTACTTC
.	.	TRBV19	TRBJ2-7	CASSAGRYEQYF	TGTGCCAGTAGTGCGGGAAGGTACGAGCAGTACTTC
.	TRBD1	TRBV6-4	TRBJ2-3	CASSAQQGTTDTQYF	TGTGCCAGCAGTGCCCAACAGGGGACCACAGATACGCAGTATTTT
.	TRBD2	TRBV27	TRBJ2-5	CASSRSGQETQYF	TGTGCCAGCAGCCGTAGCGGGCAAGAGACCCAGTACTTC
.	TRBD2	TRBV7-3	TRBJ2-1	CASSQTSGSYNEQFF	TGTGCCAGCAGCCAAACTAGCGGGAGCTACAATGAGCAGTTCTTC
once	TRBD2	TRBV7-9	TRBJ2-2	CASSLRKYVLADTGELFF	TGTGCCAGCAGCTTAAGGAAATATGTACTAGCGGACACCGGGGAGCTGTTTTTT
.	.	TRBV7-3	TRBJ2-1	CASSLSAPSEYNEQFF	TGTGCCAGCAGCTTAAGTGCTCCTAGCGAGTACAATGAGCAGTTCTTC
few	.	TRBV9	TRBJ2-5	CASSAGSPETQYF	TGTGCCAGCAGCGCCGGGTCCCCGGAGACCCAGTACTTC
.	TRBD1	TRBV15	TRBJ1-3	CATSGDRGRGRNTIYF	TGTGCCACCAGCGGCGACAGGGGGCGGGGGAGAAACACCATATATTTT
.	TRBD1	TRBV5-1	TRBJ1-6	CASSLGQGSPLHF	TGCGCCAGCAGCTTGGGACAGGGTTCACCCCTCCACTTT
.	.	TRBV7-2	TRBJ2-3	CASSPTERVRDTQYF	TGTGCCAGCAGCCCGACCGAACGAGTCAGGGATACGCAGTATTTT
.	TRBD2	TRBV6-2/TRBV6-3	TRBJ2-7	CASTPSGPYEQYF	TGTGCCAGCACCCCTAGCGGACCCTACGAGCAGTACTTC